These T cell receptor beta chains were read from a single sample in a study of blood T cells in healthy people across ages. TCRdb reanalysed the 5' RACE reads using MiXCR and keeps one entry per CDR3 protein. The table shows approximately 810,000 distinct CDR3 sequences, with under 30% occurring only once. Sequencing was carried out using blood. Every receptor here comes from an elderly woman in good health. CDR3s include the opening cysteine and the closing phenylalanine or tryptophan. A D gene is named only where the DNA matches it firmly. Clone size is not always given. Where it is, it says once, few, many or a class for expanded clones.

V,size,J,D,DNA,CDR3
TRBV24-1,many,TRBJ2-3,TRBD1,TGTGCCTCGGGAAAGGGGGCCACAGATACGCAGTATTTT,CASGKGATDTQYF
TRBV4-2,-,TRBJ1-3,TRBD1,TGTGCCAGCAGCCCCCTTGACAGGGAGGGGAACACCATATATTTT,CASSPLDREGNTIYF
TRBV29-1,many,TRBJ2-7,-,TGCAGCGTTCGGGCAGGGGCGGGGGAGCAGTACTTC,CSVRAGAGEQYF
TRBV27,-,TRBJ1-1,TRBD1,TGTGCCAGCAGTTCGGCAGGGGGATCTTCTTTCTTT,CASSSAGGSSFF
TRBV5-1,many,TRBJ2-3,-,TGCGCCAGCAGCTTCGGTAGAACCGCAGATACGCAGTATTTT,CASSFGRTADTQYF
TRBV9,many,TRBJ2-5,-,TGTGCCAGCAGCTCTATGCTTGGAATTCGTGAGACCCAGTACTTC,CASSSMLGIRETQYF
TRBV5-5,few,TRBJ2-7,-,TGTGCCAGCATCCTATGGACACGTGGGGGCAATGAGCAGTACTTC,CASILWTRGGNEQYF
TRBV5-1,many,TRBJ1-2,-,TGCGCCAGCAGCGCCAGGGTCTCCTCCTATGGCTACACCTTC,CASSARVSSYGYTF
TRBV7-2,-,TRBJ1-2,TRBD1,TGTGCCAGCAGCCCGACAGGGGCCTCCTATGGCTACACCTTC,CASSPTGASYGYTF
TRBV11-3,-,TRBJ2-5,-,TGTGCCAGCAGCCTTATGACAGTTTCTCAAGAGACCCAGTACTTC,CASSLMTVSQETQYF
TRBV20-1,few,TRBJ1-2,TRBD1,TGCAGTGCTAGAGAAAATACCGGGACAGGGTTGGGCTACACCTTC,CSARENTGTGLGYTF
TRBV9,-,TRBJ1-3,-,TGTGCCAGCAGCGTAACCTCCTTCGGGCGGGCCTCTGGAAACACCATATATTTT,CASSVTSFGRASGNTIYF
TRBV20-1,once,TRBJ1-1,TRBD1,TGCAGTGCTGGAGGGGGGGGGACAGGGGCTGAAGCTTTCTTT,CSAGGGGTGAEAFF
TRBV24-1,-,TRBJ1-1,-,TGTGCCACCAGTAGGGGGAGGGAATCCACTGAAGCTTTCTTT,CATSRGRESTEAFF
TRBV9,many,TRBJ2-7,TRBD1,TGTGCCAGCAGCGTAGGGCAGGGGGCCCTCACTTTCGGCGAGCAGTACTTC,CASSVGQGALTFGEQYF
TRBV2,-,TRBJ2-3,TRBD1,TGTGCCAGCAGTGTCCCGGGACAGGGGGTAGGCGGAACAGATACGCAGTATTTT,CASSVPGQGVGGTDTQYF
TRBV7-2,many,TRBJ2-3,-,TGTGCCAGCAGCCCACAGGGCTACACAGATACGCAGTATTTT,CASSPQGYTDTQYF
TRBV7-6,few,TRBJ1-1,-,TGTGCCAGCAGCCCTCGGGGACCGTCTGAAGCTTTCTTT,CASSPRGPSEAFF
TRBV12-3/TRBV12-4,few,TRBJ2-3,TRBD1,TGTGCCAGCGTCCGAGGACAGGGTCCAGATGCGCAGTATTTT,CASVRGQGPDAQYF
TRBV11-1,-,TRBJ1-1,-,TGTGCCAGCAGCCTCCCGAGGTCTGTGGACACTGAAGCTTTCTTT,CASSLPRSVDTEAFF
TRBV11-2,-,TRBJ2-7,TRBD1,TGTGCCCGCTACGGGACAGTATACAATGAGCAGTACTTC,CARYGTVYNEQYF
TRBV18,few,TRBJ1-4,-,TGTGCCAGCTCACCACTTCTCGGCCGTAATCGAGAAAAACTGTTTTTT,CASSPLLGRNREKLFF